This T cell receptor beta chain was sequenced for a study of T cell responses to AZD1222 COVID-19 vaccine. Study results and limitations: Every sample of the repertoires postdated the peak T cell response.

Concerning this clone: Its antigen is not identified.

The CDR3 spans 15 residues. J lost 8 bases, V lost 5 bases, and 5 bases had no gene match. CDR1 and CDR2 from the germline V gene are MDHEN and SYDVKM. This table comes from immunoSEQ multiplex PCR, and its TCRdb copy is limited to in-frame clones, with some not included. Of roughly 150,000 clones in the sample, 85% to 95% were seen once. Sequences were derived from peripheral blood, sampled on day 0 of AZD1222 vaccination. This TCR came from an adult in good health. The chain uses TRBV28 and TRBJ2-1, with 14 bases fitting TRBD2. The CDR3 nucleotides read TGTGCCAGCAGTACTCGGACTAGCGGGAGGTATGAGCAGTTCTTC. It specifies CASSTRTSGRYEQFF.